Shown below are 8 T cell receptor beta chains from a single sample sequenced in a study of CD8 T cells in ankylosing spondylitis. TCRdb processed the 5' RACE reads anew with MiXCR; each CDR3 protein has one entry. The sample contains some 150,000 distinct CDR3 sequences, about an eighth of which appear only once. Sequencing was carried out using blood, either unsorted or a sorted T cell fraction (not recorded which). These TCRs come from a female donor with ankylosing spondylitis or in good health (not recorded which).

Many counts were recorded for this clonotype. V and J are TRBV7-2 and TRBJ2-1, with 9 bases aligning to TRBD2. Trimming took 6 bases from V and 7 from J; bases not matched to a gene: 10. Germline V gives CDR1 SGHTA, CDR2 FQGNSA. This CDR3 comprises 15 residues. The CDR3 DNA is TGTGCCAGCAGGAACGGGGCTAGCGGGATTAATGAGCAGTTCTTC. The encoded protein is CASRNGASGINEQFF.

V gene TRBV12-3 or TRBV12-4 combines with J gene TRBJ2-2; D is unclear. Trimming took 5 bases from V and 2 from J, leaving 6 bases between them. CDR3 length: 13 residues. The CDR3 region has the DNA TGTGCCAGCAGTCCTATAAACACCGGGGAGCTGTTTTTT. It encodes CASSPINTGELFF.

As to this clonotype: Germline and junction disagree at one end, which may indicate a read error. This sequence joins TRBV5-1 and TRBJ2-7; the match to TRBD1 covers 7 bases. CDR1 and CDR2 (germline): SGHRS, YFSETQ. The CDR3 spans 12 residues. CDR3 sequence (DNA): TGCGCCAGCAGCTTGGGCTGGGGACAGTCCCTTTTC. It specifies CASSLGWGQSLF.

This clonotype was counted many times. This sequence joins TRBV11-2 and TRBJ2-7; no firm D call. CDR3 length: 14 residues. CDR1 SGHAT and CDR2 FQNNGV come from the germline V gene. V lost 2 bases, J lost 0 bases, and 8 bases lay in between. This chain's CDR3 is CASSLWRSSYEQYF. The CDR3, as DNA: TGTGCCAGCAGCTTATGGAGAAGCTCCTACGAGCAGTACTTC.

About this clonotype: The junction shows a germline mismatch at one end, possibly a read error. This chain links TRBV5-1 with TRBJ2-6; possible D gene TRBD1, 5 bases. This CDR3 spans 16 amino acids. Germline assignment: CDR1 SGHRS and CDR2 YFSETQ. The CDR3 spells CASSLVGHSGVNVLTF. CDR3 in DNA: TGCGCCAGCAGCTTGGTGGGGCACTCTGGGGTCAACGTCCTGACTTTC. Full variable domain (missing parts from reference TRBV5-1 and TRBJ2-6): KAGVTQTPRYLIKTRGQQVTLSCSPISGHRSVSWYQQTPGQGLQFLFEYFSETQRNKGNFPGRFSGRQFSNSRSEMNVSTLELGDSALYLCASSLVGHSGVNVLTFGAGSRLTVL.

This clonotype showed up many times. The chain joins TRBV7-8 to TRBJ2-1, with D perhaps given as TRBD1 or TRBD2 (5 bases each). Germline-derived CDR1 and CDR2 are SGHVS and FQNEAQ. This CDR3 is 12 amino acids long. V was trimmed by 1 base and J by 16 bases, leaving 14 bases between them. For the CDR3, the DNA is TGTGCCAGCAGCTTAGAGGGACGAGCTTGCTTCTTC. This codes for CASSLEGRACFF.

This clonotype came up many times. The rearrangement uses TRBV7-9 and TRBJ2-5, with 7 bases that match TRBD2. The germline V gene has CDR1 SEHNR and CDR2 FQNEAQ (reference sequence). Trimming cost V 4 bases and J 4 bases; bases outside gene matches: 9. The CDR3 has 15 amino acids. The CDR3 nucleotides read TGTGCCAGCAGCTCCATTTTAGCGGGTAGAGAGACCCAGTACTTC. Translation: CASSSILAGRETQYF. The entire variable domain, with the rest obtained from reference TRBV7-9 and TRBJ2-5, is as follows: DTGVSQNPRHKITKRGQNVTFRCDPISEHNRLYWYRQTLGQGPEFLTYFQNEAQLEKSRLLSDRFSAERPKGSFSTLEIQRTEQGDSAMYLCASSSILAGRETQYFGPGTRLLVL.

This clonotype showed up many times. The gene calls are TRBV10-3 and TRBJ2-1; 9 bases map to TRBD2. CDR1 and CDR2 from the germline V gene are ENHRY and SYGVKD. The CDR3 loop spans 15 amino acids. Unmatched junction bases numbered 4, after V lost 0 bases and J lost 7 bases. The CDR3 reads CAISESAGGWNEQFF. CDR3 nucleotides: TGTGCCATCAGTGAGTCTGCGGGGGGGTGGAATGAGCAGTTCTTC.